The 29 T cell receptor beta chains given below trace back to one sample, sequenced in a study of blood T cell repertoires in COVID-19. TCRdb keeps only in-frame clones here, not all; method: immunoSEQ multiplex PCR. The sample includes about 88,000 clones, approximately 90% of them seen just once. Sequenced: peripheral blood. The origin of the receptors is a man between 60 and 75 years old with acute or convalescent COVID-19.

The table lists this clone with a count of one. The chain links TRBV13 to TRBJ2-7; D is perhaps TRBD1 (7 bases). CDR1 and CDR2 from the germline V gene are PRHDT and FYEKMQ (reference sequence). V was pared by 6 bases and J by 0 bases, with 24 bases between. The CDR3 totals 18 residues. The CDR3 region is CASRVGVAQGRNSYEQYF. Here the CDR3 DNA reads TGTGCCAGCAGGGTGGGGGTGGCACAGGGGAGGAACTCCTACGAGCAGTACTTC.

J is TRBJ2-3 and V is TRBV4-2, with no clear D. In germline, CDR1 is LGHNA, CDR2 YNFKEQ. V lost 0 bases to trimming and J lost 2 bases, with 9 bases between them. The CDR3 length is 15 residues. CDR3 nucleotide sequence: TGTGCCAGCAGCCAAGATTCGACTTTCACAGATACGCAGTATTTT. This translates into CASSQDSTFTDTQYF.

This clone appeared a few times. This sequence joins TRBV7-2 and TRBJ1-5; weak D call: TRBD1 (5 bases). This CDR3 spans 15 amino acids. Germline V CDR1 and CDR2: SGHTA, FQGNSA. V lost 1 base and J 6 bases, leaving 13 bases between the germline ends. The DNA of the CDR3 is TGTGCCAGCAGCTTAGAAGGGGTTGGTAGTCAGCCCCAGCATTTT. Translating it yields CASSLEGVGSQPQHF.

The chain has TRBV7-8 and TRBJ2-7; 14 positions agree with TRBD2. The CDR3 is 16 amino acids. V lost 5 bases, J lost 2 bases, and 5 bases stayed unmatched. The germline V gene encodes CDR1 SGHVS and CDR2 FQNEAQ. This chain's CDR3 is CASSQRLAGGAYEQYF. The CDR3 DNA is TGTGCCAGCAGCCAGAGACTAGCGGGAGGGGCCTACGAGCAGTACTTC.

CDR3 nucleotide sequence: TGCAGCGTTGAACGGAGCTCCTACAATGAGCAGTTCTTC. This encodes CSVERSSYNEQFF. The chain employs TRBV29-1 and TRBJ2-1; no clear D. CDR3 length equals 13 residues. Germline CDR1 is SQVTM and CDR2 is ANQGSEA. The V end was cut by 2 bases, the J end by 0 bases, with 5 bases between.

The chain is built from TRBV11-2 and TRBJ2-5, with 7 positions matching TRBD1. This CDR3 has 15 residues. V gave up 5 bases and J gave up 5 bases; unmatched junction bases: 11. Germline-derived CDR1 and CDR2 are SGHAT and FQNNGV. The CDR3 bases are TGTGCCAGCAGCCTAACCCCAGACAGGGAGGAGACCCAGTACTTC. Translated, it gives CASSLTPDREETQYF.

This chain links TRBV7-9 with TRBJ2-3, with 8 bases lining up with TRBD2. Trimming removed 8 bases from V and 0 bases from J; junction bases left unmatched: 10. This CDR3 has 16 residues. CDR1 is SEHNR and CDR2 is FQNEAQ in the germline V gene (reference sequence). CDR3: CASQKDLAGSTDTQYF. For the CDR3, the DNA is TGTGCCAGCCAAAAGGATCTAGCGGGTAGCACAGATACGCAGTATTTT.

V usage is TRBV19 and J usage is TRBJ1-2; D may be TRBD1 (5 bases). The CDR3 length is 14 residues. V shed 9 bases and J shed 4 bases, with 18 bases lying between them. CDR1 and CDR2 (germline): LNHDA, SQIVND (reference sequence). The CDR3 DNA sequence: TGTGCCAGCCGCGGGGCTCAAGGGATCTATGGCTACACCTTC. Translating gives CASRGAQGIYGYTF.

The CDR3 loop is CASSLEAVTYNEQFF. The CDR3 DNA reads TGTGCCAGCAGCTTGGAGGCGGTCACATACAATGAGCAGTTCTTC. This chain joins TRBV5-4 and TRBJ2-1; D unresolved. With 0 bases removed from V and 4 bases from J, the gap between germline ends came to 11 bases. This CDR3 comprises 15 residues. The germline V gene has CDR1 SGHNT and CDR2 YYREEE (reference sequence).

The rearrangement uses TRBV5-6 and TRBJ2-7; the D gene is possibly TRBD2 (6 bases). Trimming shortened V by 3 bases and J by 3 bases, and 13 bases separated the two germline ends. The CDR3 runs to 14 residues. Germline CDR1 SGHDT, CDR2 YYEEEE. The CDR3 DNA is TGTGCCAGCAGCTCGGAGGGACTCCACTACGAGCAGTACTTC. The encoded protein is CASSSEGLHYEQYF.

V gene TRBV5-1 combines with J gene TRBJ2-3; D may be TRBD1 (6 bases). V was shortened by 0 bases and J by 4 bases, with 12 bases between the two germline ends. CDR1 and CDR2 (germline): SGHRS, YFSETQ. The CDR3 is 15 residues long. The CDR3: CASSLGQARPDTQYF. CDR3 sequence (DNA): TGCGCCAGCAGCTTGGGACAGGCTCGTCCAGATACGCAGTATTTT.

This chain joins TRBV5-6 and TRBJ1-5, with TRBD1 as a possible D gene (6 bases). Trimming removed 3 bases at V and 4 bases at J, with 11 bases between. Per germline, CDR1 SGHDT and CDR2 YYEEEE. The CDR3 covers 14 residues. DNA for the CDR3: TGTGCCAGCAGCTCATCCAGGGGAAATCAGCCCCAGCATTTT. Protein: CASSSSRGNQPQHF.

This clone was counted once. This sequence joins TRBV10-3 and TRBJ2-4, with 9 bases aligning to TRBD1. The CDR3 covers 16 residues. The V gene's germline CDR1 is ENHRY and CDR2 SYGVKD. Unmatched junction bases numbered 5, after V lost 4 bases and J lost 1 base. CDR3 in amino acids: CAISAMTGGAKNIQYF. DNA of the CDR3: TGTGCCATCAGTGCCATGACAGGGGGGGCCAAAAACATTCAGTACTTC.

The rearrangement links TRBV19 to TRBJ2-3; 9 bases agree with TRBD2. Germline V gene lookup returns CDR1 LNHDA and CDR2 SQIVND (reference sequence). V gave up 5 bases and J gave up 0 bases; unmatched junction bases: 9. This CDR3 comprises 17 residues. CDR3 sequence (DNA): TGTGCCAGTAGTCCAAACCGACTAGCGGCAAGCACAGATACGCAGTATTTT. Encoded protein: CASSPNRLAASTDTQYF.

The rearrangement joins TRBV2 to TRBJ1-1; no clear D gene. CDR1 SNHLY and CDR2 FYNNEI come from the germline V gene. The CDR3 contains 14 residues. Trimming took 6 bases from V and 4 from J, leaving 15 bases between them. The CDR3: CASSSGLWGTEAFF. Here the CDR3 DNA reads TGTGCCAGCAGCAGTGGACTTTGGGGCACTGAAGCTTTCTTT.

The CDR3 nucleotides are TGTGCCATCAGTGAGCGACAGGGCTCTGGAAACACCATATATTTT. It codes for CAISERQGSGNTIYF. The chain couples TRBV10-3 to TRBJ1-3; 7 nucleotides agree with TRBD1. Losses at the gene ends were 2 bases for V and 0 bases for J; bases not matched to a gene: 1. CDR3 length: 15 amino acids. CDR1 and CDR2 (germline): ENHRY, SYGVKD.

The CDR3 DNA reads TGTGCCAGCAGCTTGGAGGGGAACATGAACACTGAAGCTTTCTTT. This translates into CASSLEGNMNTEAFF. The gene calls are TRBV5-6 and TRBJ1-1; tentatively, D is TRBD1 (5 bases). Trimming removed 0 bases at V and 0 bases at J, with 9 bases between. The CDR3 extends over 15 amino acids. The germline V gene has CDR1 SGHDT and CDR2 YYEEEE.

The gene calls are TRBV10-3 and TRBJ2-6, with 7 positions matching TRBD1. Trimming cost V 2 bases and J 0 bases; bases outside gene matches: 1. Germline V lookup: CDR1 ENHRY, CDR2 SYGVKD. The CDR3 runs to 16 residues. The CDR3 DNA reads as TGTGCCATCAGTGAGGCAGGGGGCTCTGGGGCCAACGTCCTGACTTTC. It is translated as CAISEAGGSGANVLTF.

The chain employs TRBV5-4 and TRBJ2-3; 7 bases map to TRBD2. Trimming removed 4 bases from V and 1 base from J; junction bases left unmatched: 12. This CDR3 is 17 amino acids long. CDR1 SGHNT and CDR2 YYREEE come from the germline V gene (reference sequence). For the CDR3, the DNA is TGTGCCAGCAGCGGCGGGGGATACCGTGGGGGCACAGATACGCAGTATTTT. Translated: CASSGGGYRGGTDTQYF.

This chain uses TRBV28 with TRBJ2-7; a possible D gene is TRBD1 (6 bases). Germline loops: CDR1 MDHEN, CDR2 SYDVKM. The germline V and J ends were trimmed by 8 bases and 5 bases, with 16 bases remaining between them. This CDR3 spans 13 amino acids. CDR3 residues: CASGPGHGNEQYF. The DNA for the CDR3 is TGTGCCAGCGGTCCGGGACACGGAAACGAGCAGTACTTC.

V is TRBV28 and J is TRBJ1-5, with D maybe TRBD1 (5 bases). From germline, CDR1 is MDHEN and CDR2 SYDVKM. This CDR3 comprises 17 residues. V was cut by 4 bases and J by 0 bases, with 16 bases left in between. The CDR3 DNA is TGTGCCAGCAGTTCACCCGGACACATTTATAGCAATCAGCCCCAGCATTTT. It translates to CASSSPGHIYSNQPQHF.

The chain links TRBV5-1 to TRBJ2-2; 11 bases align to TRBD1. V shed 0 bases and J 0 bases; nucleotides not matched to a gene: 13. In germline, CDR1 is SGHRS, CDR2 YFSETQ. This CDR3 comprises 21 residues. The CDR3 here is CASSLGGDPGTGGSNTGELFF. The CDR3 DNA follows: TGCGCCAGCAGCTTGGGCGGGGATCCAGGGACAGGGGGGTCGAACACCGGGGAGCTGTTTTTT. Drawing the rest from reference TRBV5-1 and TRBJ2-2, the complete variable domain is KAGVTQTPRYLIKTRGQQVTLSCSPISGHRSVSWYQQTPGQGLQFLFEYFSETQRNKGNFPGRFSGRQFSNSRSEMNVSTLELGDSALYLCASSLGGDPGTGGSNTGELFFGEGSRLTVL.

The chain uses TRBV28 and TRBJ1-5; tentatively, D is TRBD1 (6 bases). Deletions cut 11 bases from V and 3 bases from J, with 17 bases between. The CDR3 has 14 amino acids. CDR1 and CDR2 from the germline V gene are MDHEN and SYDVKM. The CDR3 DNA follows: TGTGCCTCCACCCCACAGGGACCCAATCAGCCCCAGCATTTT. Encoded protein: CASTPQGPNQPQHF.

CDR3 coding DNA: TGTGCCATCAGAGAAGGGGCGGGGGAGAACACCGGGGAGCTGTTTTTT. It specifies CAIREGAGENTGELFF. V gene TRBV10-3 combines with J gene TRBJ2-2, with 7 bases that match TRBD2. Trimming took 6 bases from V and 1 from J; bases not matched to a gene: 8. The germline gives CDR1 ENHRY, CDR2 SYGVKD. CDR3 length: 16 amino acids.

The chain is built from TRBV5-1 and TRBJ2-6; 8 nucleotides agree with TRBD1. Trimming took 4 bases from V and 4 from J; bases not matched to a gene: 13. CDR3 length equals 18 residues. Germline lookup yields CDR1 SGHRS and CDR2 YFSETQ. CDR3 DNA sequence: TGCGCCAGCAGCCGAGGGACAGGCGAAGGTAGAGGGGCCAACGTCCTGACTTTC. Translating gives CASSRGTGEGRGANVLTF.

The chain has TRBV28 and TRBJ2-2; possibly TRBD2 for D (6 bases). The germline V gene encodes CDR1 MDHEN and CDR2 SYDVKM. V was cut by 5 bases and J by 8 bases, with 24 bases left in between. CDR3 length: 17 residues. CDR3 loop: CASSPRSGLPTSGELFF. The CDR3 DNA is TGTGCCAGCAGTCCCCGGAGCGGGCTACCTACGTCTGGGGAGCTGTTTTTT.

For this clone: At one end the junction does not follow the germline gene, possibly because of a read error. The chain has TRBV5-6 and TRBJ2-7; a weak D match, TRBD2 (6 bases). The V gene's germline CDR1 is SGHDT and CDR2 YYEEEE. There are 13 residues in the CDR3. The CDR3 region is CASSDSGRYAQYF. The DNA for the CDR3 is TGTGCCAGCAGCGATAGCGGCCGTTACGCGCAGTACTTC.

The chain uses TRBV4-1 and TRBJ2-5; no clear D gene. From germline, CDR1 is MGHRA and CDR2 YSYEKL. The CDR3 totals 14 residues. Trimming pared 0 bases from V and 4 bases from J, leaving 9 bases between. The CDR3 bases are TGCGCCAGCAGCCAAGATCAGTTTCGAGAGACCCAGTACTTC. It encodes CASSQDQFRETQYF.

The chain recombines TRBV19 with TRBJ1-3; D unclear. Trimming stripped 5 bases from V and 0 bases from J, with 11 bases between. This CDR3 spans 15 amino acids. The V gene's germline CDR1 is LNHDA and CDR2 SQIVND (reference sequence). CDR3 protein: CASSLTASSGNTIYF. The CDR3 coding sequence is TGTGCCAGTAGTTTAACAGCTTCCTCTGGAAACACCATATATTTT.